This is a list of T cell receptor beta chains from one sample in a study of cytomegalovirus exposure and HLA in healthy donors. The assay was immunoSEQ multiplex PCR, and TCRdb's table has in-frame clones only and misses some. The table shows approximately 59,000 clones, with 55% to 75% occurring only once. The sequenced material came from PBMCs. Every receptor here comes from a man aged 35 to 55 in good health and CMV-seropositive. Each CDR3 is given with its conserved first and last residue. Each record gives: V gene, D gene, J gene, clone size, CDR3 protein, CDR3 DNA. A D gene is named only where the DNA matches it firmly. Clone size, where shown, is once, few, many, or a class for clones that have expanded.

TRBV6-5	TRBD2	TRBJ2-2	NA	CASSYLRSGGSGELFF	TGTGCCAGCAGTTACTTAAGGAGCGGGGGGTCCGGGGAGCTGTTTTTT
TRBV10-3	NA	TRBJ1-4	NA	CATASGTNEKLFF	TGTGCCACAGCCTCGGGAACCAATGAAAAACTGTTTTTT
TRBV19	NA	TRBJ1-1	once	CASREYLNTEAFF	TGTGCCAGTAGGGAGTATCTCAACACTGAAGCTTTCTTT
TRBV7-8	TRBD1	TRBJ1-5	NA	CASSSQYRGVQPQHF	TGTGCCAGCAGCTCCCAATACAGGGGAGTTCAGCCCCAGCATTTT
TRBV6-5	TRBD1	TRBJ1-2	medium-sized	CASTGGAGGIYGYTF	TGTGCCAGCACCGGCGGGGCAGGGGGAATCTATGGCTACACCTTC
TRBV11-3	TRBD2	TRBJ2-3	NA	CASSGDYTDTQYF	TGTGCCAGCAGCGGGGACTACACAGATACGCAGTATTTT
TRBV12-2	NA	TRBJ1-5	NA	CASRVMTGITFYSNQPQHF	TGTGCAAGTCGCGTAATGACAGGGATTACCTTTTATAGCAATCAGCCCCAGCATTTT
TRBV7-8	TRBD1	TRBJ1-2	NA	CASSLSLGDRTGGNYGYTF	TGTGCCAGCAGCTTATCCCTTGGGGATCGAACAGGGGGCAACTATGGCTACACCTTC
TRBV19	TRBD1	TRBJ1-1	once	CASTPPLGQTLNTEAFF	TGTGCCAGTACCCCGCCCCTGGGACAGACCTTGAACACTGAAGCTTTCTTT
TRBV11-3	NA	TRBJ2-5	NA	CASSLDNRQGKETQYF	TGTGCCAGCAGCTTAGATAATCGGCAGGGCAAAGAGACCCAGTACTTC
TRBV11-2	NA	TRBJ2-7	NA	CASSLDWQVREQYF	TGTGCCAGCAGCTTAGATTGGCAGGTTCGCGAGCAGTACTTC
TRBV29-1	TRBD1	TRBJ2-2	NA	CSVEAQGDRGPGELFF	TGCAGCGTTGAAGCCCAGGGGGACAGGGGGCCCGGGGAGCTGTTTTTT
TRBV6-1	NA	TRBJ2-3	NA	CASSAGETVDTQYF	TGTGCCAGCAGTGCAGGCGAGACCGTGGATACGCAGTATTTT
TRBV9	NA	TRBJ2-1	NA	CASSVDRDTYNEQFF	TGTGCCAGCAGCGTAGATAGGGACACCTACAATGAGCAGTTCTTC
TRBV2	TRBD2	TRBJ2-3	NA	CASSDLGGGADTQYF	TGTGCCAGCAGTGATTTGGGCGGGGGGGCAGATACGCAGTATTTT
TRBV6-5	TRBD1	TRBJ1-2	NA	CASRPGGGYGYTF	TGTGCCAGCAGACCAGGGGGAGGCTATGGCTACACCTTC
TRBV23-1	TRBD1	TRBJ1-2	NA	CASSRAKDRTTF	TGCGCCAGCAGTCGGGCTAAGGACAGGACAACCTTC
TRBV2	NA	TRBJ1-6	few	CASSEAGGSNSPLHF	TGTGCCAGCAGTGAAGCTGGGGGGAGTAATTCACCCCTCCACTTT
TRBV18	NA	TRBJ1-1	NA	CASSPGGGADTEAFF	TGTGCCAGCTCACCGGGGGGTGGGGCGGACACTGAAGCTTTCTTT
TRBV6-5	NA	TRBJ1-2	many	CASSYSLEGNYGYTF	TGTGCCAGCAGTTACTCGTTAGAGGGAAACTATGGCTACACCTTC
TRBV7-9	NA	TRBJ2-7	NA	CASSPPSGVYEQYF	TGTGCCAGCAGCCCTCCGTCGGGGGTCTACGAGCAGTACTTC
TRBV6-1	NA	TRBJ2-7	few	CASSFASSYEQYF	TGTGCCAGCAGTTTCGCCAGCTCCTACGAGCAGTACTTC
TRBV4-1	TRBD2	TRBJ2-7	NA	CASSHLPGGYEQYF	TGCGCCAGCAGCCACCTCCCCGGGGGGTACGAGCAGTACTTC
TRBV7-3	TRBD2	TRBJ2-3	once	CASSMRGGSADTQYF	TGTGCCAGCAGCATGCGGGGGGGCAGCGCAGATACGCAGTATTTT
TRBV29-1	NA	TRBJ2-5	once	CSVSPTGLREETQYF	TGCAGCGTTTCTCCAACAGGGTTGAGGGAAGAGACCCAGTACTTC
TRBV21-1	NA	TRBJ2-7	NA	CASNLQISREQYF	TGTGCCAGCAACCTACAAATTAGCCGCGAGCAGTACTTC
TRBV15	TRBD1	TRBJ2-7	NA	CATSRDSGQAYEQYF	TGTGCCACCAGCAGAGACTCGGGACAGGCCTACGAGCAGTACTTC
TRBV30	NA	TRBJ1-5	NA	CAWETGLGNQPQHF	TGTGCCTGGGAAACAGGGTTAGGCAATCAGCCCCAGCATTTT
TRBV19	NA	TRBJ2-1	NA	CASSIDGLSYNEQFF	TGTGCCAGTAGTATAGACGGTCTCTCCTACAATGAGCAGTTCTTC
TRBV9	NA	TRBJ2-7	NA	CASSVGTAGEQYF	TGTGCCAGCAGCGTAGGGACGGCGGGCGAGCAGTACTTC
TRBV30	TRBD1	TRBJ1-2	NA	CAWTGRGGQGAMSLGYTF	TGTGCCTGGACCGGACGAGGAGGGCAGGGGGCGATGTCTCTTGGCTACACCTTC
TRBV27	NA	TRBJ1-5	NA	CASSPGGRISNQPQHF	TGTGCCAGCAGTCCCGGGGGACGGATAAGCAATCAGCCCCAGCATTTT
TRBV19	TRBD2	TRBJ2-3	NA	CASAQRGNTDTQYF	TGTGCCAGTGCACAGCGGGGGAACACAGATACGCAGTATTTT
TRBV4-1	NA	TRBJ2-7	NA	CASSQETLTYEQYF	TGCGCCAGCAGCCAAGAGACACTCACCTACGAGCAGTACTTC
TRBV27	NA	TRBJ2-7	NA	CASSLNPGFNEQYF	TGTGCCAGCAGCCTTAATCCGGGTTTCAACGAGCAGTACTTC
TRBV7-6	NA	TRBJ2-7	NA	CASSKSPSYEQYF	TGTGCCAGCAGTAAAAGCCCTTCCTACGAGCAGTACTTC
TRBV6-5	NA	TRBJ1-6	NA	CASSPGVGNSPLHF	TGTGCCAGCAGTCCAGGGGTGGGTAATTCACCCCTCCACTTT
TRBV5-6	TRBD1	TRBJ2-7	NA	CASSLLWTGNDYEQYF	TGTGCCAGCAGCTTGCTTTGGACAGGGAACGACTACGAGCAGTACTTC
TRBV13	NA	TRBJ1-6	NA	CASSFLGQPNSPLHF	TGTGCCAGCAGCTTTCTGGGGCAGCCGAATTCACCCCTCCACTTT
TRBV9	NA	TRBJ1-3	NA	CASSVGPTSSGNTIYF	TGTGCCAGCAGCGTAGGCCCCACTAGCTCTGGAAACACCATATATTTT
TRBV19	TRBD1	TRBJ2-7	few	CASSIRSGQGYEQYF	TGTGCCAGTAGTATTCGATCGGGACAGGGGTACGAGCAGTACTTC
TRBV6-5	NA	TRBJ2-5	NA	CASSPRRGMGETQYF	TGTGCCAGCAGTCCCCGTAGGGGGATGGGAGAGACCCAGTACTTC
TRBV28	TRBD1	TRBJ1-2	few	CASTDGGGDRGYTF	TGTGCCAGCACCGATGGCGGAGGGGACAGGGGCTACACCTTC
TRBV11-2	TRBD1	TRBJ2-7	few	CASSLDRGRGEQYF	TGTGCCAGCAGCTTGGACAGGGGGCGCGGCGAGCAGTACTTC
TRBV30	NA	TRBJ2-5	NA	CAWRGQTLQETQYF	TGTGCCTGGAGGGGGCAGACACTACAAGAGACCCAGTACTTC
TRBV6-6	NA	TRBJ2-3	NA	CASSANTQYF	TGTGCCAGCAGCGCTAATACGCAGTATTTT
TRBV2	TRBD1	TRBJ1-6	NA	CASSATGTENNSPLHF	TGTGCCAGCAGCGCCACCGGGACAGAAAATAATTCACCCCTCCACTTT
TRBV7-3	TRBD1	TRBJ2-1	few	CASSHGQGFDEQFF	TGTGCCAGCAGCCACGGACAGGGATTCGATGAGCAGTTCTTC
TRBV7-9	NA	TRBJ1-1	NA	CASSPARTTNTEAFF	TGTGCCAGCAGCCCAGCTCGGACAACGAACACTGAAGCTTTCTTT
TRBV6-1	NA	TRBJ1-1	few	CASSEDEENTEAFF	TGTGCCAGCAGTGAAGACGAGGAGAACACTGAAGCTTTCTTT
TRBV4-2	NA	TRBJ2-2	NA	CASSQNQRPGELFF	TGTGCCAGCAGCCAAAATCAGCGTCCCGGGGAGCTGTTTTTT
TRBV7-6	TRBD2	TRBJ2-5	NA	CASSHRLAGGLETQYF	TGTGCCAGCAGCCACCGACTAGCGGGGGGGTTAGAGACCCAGTACTTC
TRBV6-1	TRBD2	TRBJ2-2	many	CASSPSGPGELFF	TGTGCCAGCAGTCCTAGCGGGCCCGGGGAGCTGTTTTTT